A single T cell receptor (beta chain) is shown here with its context. Germline CDR1 MGHRA, CDR2 YSYEKL. Trimming took off 4 bases at V and 3 bases at J, with 15 bases between the two ends. This CDR3 has 15 amino acids. The sample belongs to a study of blood T cell repertoires in COVID-19. On the study more broadly: Samples came from the United States, Italy and Spain, spanning acute and convalescent COVID-19. PBMCs, B-cell-depleted T cells, or T cells were the source of the cDNA or gDNA that made up the material.

Per the original methods: It was from reference gene primer amplification that nucleated cell counts were estimated. Libraries were prepared by immunoSEQ multiplex PCR; TCRdb keeps only in-frame clonotypes and omits some of them. The V and J calls and clone size were taken over from that table, and D and trimming were inferred from the DNA. The sample carries 150,000 to 200,000 clones, around four fifths recorded once. The V gene is TRBV4-1, the J gene TRBJ2-5, with D perhaps matching TRBD1 (6 bases). This sequence originates from a woman older than 75 with acute or convalescent COVID-19. Source material: peripheral blood. The CDR3 nucleotides are TGCGCCAGCAGCCCTTTGGACAGAAAAAAAGAGACCCAGTACTTC. It encodes CASSPLDRKKETQYF.